What follows describes a single T cell receptor beta chain. This record belongs to a study of T cell changes during pregnancy in multiple sclerosis. The CDR3 is made up of 17 amino acids. In germline, CDR1 is SGHTA, CDR2 FQGNSA. The ends lost 0 bases at V and 7 bases at J; junction bases unmatched: 8. Data came from immunoSEQ multiplex PCR; TCRdb stores just in-frame clones and leaves some out. The sample records approximately 30,000 clones, just over 90% being singletons. The chain combines TRBV7-2 with TRBJ2-3; TRBD2 aligns across 12 bases. This clonotype was obtained from a female donor with multiple sclerosis, enrolled in a pregnancy study. Material: CD4+ T cells from peripheral blood mononuclear cells, obtained after pregnancy. The CDR3 is CASSLAGLAGGPYTQYF. CDR3 bases: TGTGCCAGCAGCTTAGCCGGTCTAGCGGGAGGGCCATATACGCAGTATTTT. Variable domain in full (rest from reference TRBV7-2 and TRBJ2-3): GAGVSQSPSNKVTEKGKDVELRCDPISGHTALYWYRQSLGQGLEFLIYFQGNSAPDKSGLPSDRFSAERTGGSVSTLTIQRTQQEDSAVYLCASSLAGLAGGPYTQYFGPGTRLTVL.